Described below is a single T cell receptor (beta chain) sequence and its context. Its antigen is not known. The data derive from a study of memory CD4+ T cells and cytomegalovirus serostatus. Study-level points and caveats: CD4+ memory repertoires contained about 40% of the roughly 150 reported CMV TCRbeta sequences.

Original methodology: Out-of-frame sequences were removed, leaving 2,000,000 or so distinct TCRbeta sequences. Repertoires were generated with immunoSEQ multiplex PCR, while TCRdb's copy carries only in-frame clones and drops some. V and J calls and clone size are those listed in that table; D and trimming were worked out from the DNA. The data contain 35,000 to 55,000 clones, less than 85% of them singletons. Single viable CD3+CD4+CD8-CD45RO+ cells were sorted as the memory CD4+ T cells. The germline V gene has CDR1 ENHRY and CDR2 SYGVKD. The CDR3 has 11 residues. V gave up 5 bases and J gave up 5 bases, with 6 bases separating them.

The rearrangement uses TRBV10-3 and TRBJ1-2; no definite D call. Input material: memory CD4+ T cells from blood. This TCR was sampled from an adult in good health and CMV-seronegative. In DNA form, the CDR3 reads TGTGCCATCAGTAACCCATATGGCTACACCTTC. Its protein product is CAISNPYGYTF.